The rows below give T cell receptor beta chains drawn from one sample of a study of vaccination effects on CD4 cells after COVID-19. These TCRs are of unknown antigen specificity. The repertoire was sequenced with immunoSEQ multiplex PCR; TCRdb's copy has only in-frame clones and lacks some. The data show around 55,000 clones, roughly 70% seen once. This material consisted of CD4+ T cells from PBMCs cultured with SARS-CoV-2 spike peptides, taken before COVID-19 vaccination. All receptors derive from a human donor who received a COVID-19 vaccine. Both conserved end residues are part of each CDR3. The D gene is left open where the match is weak. The size field is filled for only some rows; it gives once, few, many or a size class.

v_call,d_call,clone_size,j_call,cdr3_nt,cdr3_aa
TRBV7-9,-,-,TRBJ2-1,TGTGCCAGCAGCGGTCGGGTCAGCGTTGTACAGTTCTTC,CASSGRVSVVQFF
TRBV5-1,-,-,TRBJ1-1,TGCGCCAGCAGCTTGGCCGCTAGTTTCCCGAACACTGAAGCTTTCTTT,CASSLAASFPNTEAFF
TRBV3-1/TRBV3-2,-,-,TRBJ2-1,TGTGCCACCCTCTCCTACAATGAGCAGTTCTTC,CATLSYNEQFF
TRBV6-5,TRBD2,-,TRBJ2-3,TGTGCCAGCAGTTACGGCGGGAGGACAGATACGCAGTATTTT,CASSYGGRTDTQYF
TRBV6-2/TRBV6-3,TRBD1,-,TRBJ2-1,TGTGCCAGCAGTTACGGACAGGCGATCAATGAGCAGTTCTTC,CASSYGQAINEQFF
TRBV4-2,-,-,TRBJ1-1,TGTGCCAGCAGCCAAGATCCGAGGGGAACTGAAGCTTTCTTT,CASSQDPRGTEAFF
TRBV28,TRBD1,few,TRBJ1-5,TGTGCCAGCAGCTCAGGACAGGGGAAGGCTTTT,CASSSGQGKAF
TRBV21-1,-,-,TRBJ1-1,TGTGCCAGCAGCAAAGCGAGGGGCAGGGGGGGGGCGATTCCTGAAGCTTTCTTT,CASSKARGRGGAIPEAFF
TRBV10-3,TRBD1,-,TRBJ2-3,TGTGCCATCAGTGACGACAGGGGCCCCACAGATACGCAGTATTTT,CAISDDRGPTDTQYF
TRBV7-9,-,once,TRBJ1-3,TGTGCCAGCAGCTTAGCGGGGTCTGGAAACACCATATATTTT,CASSLAGSGNTIYF
TRBV2,TRBD2,few,TRBJ2-2,TGTGCCAGCGCGACTAGCGGGATAATCGGGGAGCTGTTTTTT,CASATSGIIGELFF
TRBV7-8,-,few,TRBJ1-6,TGTGCCAGCAGCTCCATTCCGGGACGGCAAAATTCACCCCTCCACTTT,CASSSIPGRQNSPLHF
TRBV7-9,-,-,TRBJ1-1,TGTGCCAGCAGCTCAACCAGGGGTGTCCCTGAAGCTTTCTTT,CASSSTRGVPEAFF
TRBV11-2,-,-,TRBJ2-7,TGTGCCAGCAGCTTGTCACAGGTTTACGAGCAGTACTTC,CASSLSQVYEQYF
TRBV28,-,-,TRBJ2-2,TGTGCCAGCAGAAGTAGGCAGCAAAACACCGGGGAGCTGTTTTTT,CASRSRQQNTGELFF
TRBV6-1,-,once,TRBJ2-3,TGTGCCAGCAGTGAAGGGGGATCGGGCACAGATACGCAGTATTTT,CASSEGGSGTDTQYF
TRBV19,TRBD2,-,TRBJ2-5,TGTGCCAGTAGTCAGACTAGCGGGACGTGGAAGACCCAGTACTTC,CASSQTSGTWKTQYF
TRBV19,-,few,TRBJ1-1,TGTGCCAGTAGTATCATTGGCACTGAAGCTTTCTTT,CASSIIGTEAFF
TRBV7-2,-,-,TRBJ2-7,TGTGCCAGCAGCCGGGACTCACTCCCCTCGGGAGAGCAGTACTTC,CASSRDSLPSGEQYF
TRBV5-1,-,-,TRBJ2-7,TGCGCCAGCAGCTTAGGTTTGCCGACAGTCGGACGGCGTGAGCAGTACTTC,CASSLGLPTVGRREQYF